This T cell receptor beta chain originates from a study of neurological immune-mediated disorders. The time point here: technical triplicate 1. The cDNA was generated by 5'RACE with 10-nucleotide random UMIs. Every sequencing run drew on 15-18 subjects and yielded over 170 million TCR-beta sequences. In TCRdb, the 5' RACE reads were re-called with MiXCR into one record per CDR3 protein. The sample lists some 22,000 distinct CDR3 sequences; less than 15% were seen once. This clonotype was seen repeatedly, ten times or more. This CDR3 region has 13 residues. The V and J ends lost 3 bases and 5 bases respectively, with 10 bases between them. CDR1 and CDR2 (germline): SNHLY, FYNNEI.

This rearrangement joins TRBV2 to TRBJ2-5; no reliable D call. The sequence derives from a female donor with HTLV-1-associated myelopathy (HAM/TSP). The sequencing sample was made of CD4+ T cells from blood. In DNA form, the CDR3 reads TGTGCCAGCAGTGATGGTGCTGCGGAGACCCAGTACTTC. This gives the protein CASSDGAAETQYF.